A selection of T cell receptor beta chains follows, all from one sample in a study of shared clonotypes between healthy human individuals. The method was immunoSEQ multiplex PCR; TCRdb's version includes in-frame clones alone and lacks a portion of them. The table records a few hundred thousand clones, around 95% of them present only once. Source material: naive CD8+ T cells sorted from blood. Every receptor here comes from a woman aged 25 to 39 in good health. CDR3s include the opening cysteine and the closing phenylalanine or tryptophan. The D gene is left open where the match is weak. Size tells how often a clone was seen (once, few, many) or the class of an expanded clone, and some rows leave it out.

CDR3 protein	CDR3 DNA	clone size	D gene	J gene	V gene
CASSVALAGGEDTQYF	TGTGCCAGCAGCGTAGCGCTAGCGGGAGGGGAAGATACGCAGTATTTT	once	TRBD2	TRBJ2-3	TRBV9
CASSQGPGTVNTEAFF	TGTGCCAGCAGCCAGGGGCCCGGGACGGTGAACACTGAAGCTTTCTTT	.	.	TRBJ1-1	TRBV4-2
CASSQVGAGVAGDKQFF	TGCGCCAGCAGCCAAGTGGGGGCCGGGGTAGCGGGAGATAAGCAGTTCTTC	.	TRBD2	TRBJ2-1	TRBV4-1
CSVQGGQGTYEQYF	TGCAGCGTTCAGGGGGGACAGGGCACCTACGAGCAGTACTTC	.	TRBD1	TRBJ2-7	TRBV29-1
CASTRLAGVFTGELFF	TGTGCCAGCACCCGACTAGCGGGAGTATTCACCGGGGAGCTGTTTTTT	.	TRBD2	TRBJ2-2	TRBV27
CASRYGQGADTEAFF	TGTGCCAGCCGGTACGGACAGGGGGCGGACACTGAAGCTTTCTTT	.	TRBD1	TRBJ1-1	TRBV2
CASSLVVSRGSPSSYEQYF	TGTGCCAGCAGCTTAGTCGTGAGCAGGGGGTCGCCTAGCTCCTACGAGCAGTACTTC	.	TRBD1	TRBJ2-7	TRBV7-2
CASSRDREGFGELFF	TGTGCCAGTAGCCGGGACAGGGAGGGATTCGGGGAGCTGTTTTTT	once	TRBD1	TRBJ2-2	TRBV19
CAISPGLAGTEQYF	TGTGCCATCAGCCCGGGACTAGCGGGAACCGAGCAGTACTTC	.	TRBD2	TRBJ2-7	TRBV10-3
CASSHGGGYEQYF	TGTGCCAGCAGTCACGGAGGAGGATACGAGCAGTACTTC	.	.	TRBJ2-7	TRBV27
CASSLAGGHYEQYF	TGTGCCAGCAGCTTGGCGGGAGGACACTACGAGCAGTACTTC	once	TRBD2	TRBJ2-7	TRBV5-6
CASSTPGEQYF	TGTGCCAGTAGTACCCCGGGCGAGCAGTACTTC	.	.	TRBJ2-7	TRBV19
CATLSVATGPSYEQYF	TGTGCCACCCTGTCCGTGGCGACAGGCCCTTCCTACGAGCAGTACTTC	.	.	TRBJ2-7	TRBV28
CASSLATSGNTIYF	TGTGCCAGCAGTTTAGCGACCTCTGGAAACACCATATATTTT	.	.	TRBJ1-3	TRBV28
CASSDYPTSGRSTDTQYF	TGTGCCAGCAGTGATTACCCCACTAGCGGGAGGAGCACAGATACGCAGTATTTT	.	TRBD2	TRBJ2-3	TRBV2
CASSESDLENTEAFF	TGTGCCAGCAGTGAATCGGACTTAGAGAACACTGAAGCTTTCTTT	.	.	TRBJ1-1	TRBV2